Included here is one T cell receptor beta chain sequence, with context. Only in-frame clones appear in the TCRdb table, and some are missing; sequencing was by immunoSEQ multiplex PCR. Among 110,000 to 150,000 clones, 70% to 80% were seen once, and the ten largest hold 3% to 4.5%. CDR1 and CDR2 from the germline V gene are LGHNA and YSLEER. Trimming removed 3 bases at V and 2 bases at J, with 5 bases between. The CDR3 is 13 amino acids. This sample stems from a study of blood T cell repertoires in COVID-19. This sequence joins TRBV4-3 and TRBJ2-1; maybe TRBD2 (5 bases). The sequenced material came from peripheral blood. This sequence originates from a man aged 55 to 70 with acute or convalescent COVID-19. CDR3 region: CASSQTTYNEQFF. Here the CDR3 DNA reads TGCGCCAGCAGCCAGACTACCTACAATGAGCAGTTCTTC.